Listed here are 22 T cell receptor beta chains from one sample, sequenced in a study of shared clonotypes between healthy human individuals. The data were produced by immunoSEQ multiplex PCR, yet TCRdb's version contains in-frame clones alone and is incomplete. The table records millions of clones, just over 90% of them present only once. Sequenced sample: naive CD4+ T cells from PBMCs. Indicated subset: CD45RA+ positively selected. The origin of the receptors is a young man in good health. Some clones in this sample may be carry-over from other donors' samples.

The chain is built from TRBV11-2 and TRBJ1-1; TRBD1 matches 7 bases. Germline assignment: CDR1 SGHAT and CDR2 FQNNGV. This CDR3 is 14 amino acids long. J gave up 1 base and V 1 base, and 0 bases lay outside the gene matches. This chain's CDR3 is CASSLGTGNTEAFF. The CDR3 region has the DNA TGTGCCAGCAGCTTAGGGACAGGGAACACTGAAGCTTTCTTT.

The chain couples TRBV5-8 to TRBJ2-7; D gene unclear. The CDR3 is 11 residues long. The V gene's germline CDR1 is SGHTS and CDR2 YDEGEE. V was clipped by 4 bases and J by 2 bases, with 4 bases between them. CDR3 protein: CASSVAYEQYF. CDR3 nucleotide sequence: TGTGCCAGCAGCGTCGCCTACGAGCAGTACTTC.

V gene TRBV28 combines with J gene TRBJ2-5; 7 bases align to TRBD2. This CDR3 contains 12 residues. V lost 7 bases, J lost 2 bases, and 1 base stayed unmatched. Germline CDR1 is MDHEN and CDR2 is SYDVKM. The CDR3 nucleotides are TGTGCCAGCACTAGCGGACAAGAGACCCAGTACTTC. Translation: CASTSGQETQYF.

The rearrangement uses TRBV11-3 and TRBJ1-5, with D unresolved. Germline CDR1 and CDR2: SGHNT and YENEEA. This CDR3 is built from 9 residues. Trimming removed 7 bases at V and 11 bases at J, with 6 bases between. This chain's CDR3 is CASNSAQHF. In nucleotides, the CDR3 is TGTGCCAGCAATTCGGCCCAGCATTTT. The full variable domain, its missing parts supplied by reference TRBV11-3 and TRBJ1-5, is EAGVVQSPRYKIIEKKQPVAFWCNPISGHNTLYWYLQNLGQGPELLIRYENEEAVDDSQLPKDRFSAERLKGVDSTLKIQPAELGDSAVYLCASNSAQHFGDGTRLSIL.

The V and J genes are TRBV6-1 and TRBJ1-1, with a weak D call TRBD1 (5 bases). The germline V gene encodes CDR1 MNHNS and CDR2 SASEGT. V was clipped by 4 bases and J by 3 bases, with 15 bases between them. The CDR3 is made up of 15 amino acids. The CDR3 loop is CASSVLGGGDTEAFF. The CDR3 DNA is TGTGCCAGCAGTGTGCTGGGGGGAGGGGACACTGAAGCTTTCTTT.

This chain connects TRBV30 to TRBJ1-1; 12 bases fit TRBD1. Losses at the gene ends were 0 bases for V and 4 bases for J; bases not matched to a gene: 6. CDR1 GTSNPN and CDR2 SVGIG come from the germline V gene (reference sequence). The CDR3 extends over 16 amino acids. The CDR3 sequence: CAWSVGTGGAGTEAFF. The CDR3 DNA reads as TGTGCCTGGAGTGTAGGGACAGGGGGCGCAGGCACTGAAGCTTTCTTT.

The chain carries TRBV7-2 and TRBJ2-5; unclear D gene. The CDR3 covers 13 residues. From germline, CDR1 is SGHTA and CDR2 FQGNSA. The V gene lost 2 bases and the J gene lost 4 bases, with 8 bases spanning the gap. CDR3 nucleotides: TGTGCCAGCAGCTTAAGAGCAGGAGAGACCCAGTACTTC. Protein: CASSLRAGETQYF.

The J gene is TRBJ2-2, the V gene TRBV28; 7 bases are a match to TRBD2. Germline V gives CDR1 MDHEN, CDR2 SYDVKM. The CDR3 is 15 amino acids. V dropped 5 bases and J dropped 7; count of bases not matched to a gene: 10. This chain's CDR3 is CASSERQPGGGELFF. CDR3 DNA sequence: TGTGCCAGCAGTGAGAGACAACCGGGAGGCGGGGAGCTGTTTTTT. The whole variable domain, filled in from reference TRBV28 and TRBJ2-2, reads DVKVTQSSRYLVKRTGEKVFLECVQDMDHENMFWYRQDPGLGLRLIYFSYDVKMKEKGDIPEGYSVSREKKERFSLILESASTNQTSMYLCASSERQPGGGELFFGEGSRLTVL.

About this clone itself: Different DNA sequences within this sample yield the same CDR3. The chain carries TRBV18 and TRBJ2-7, with 13 bases matching TRBD2. Germline lookup yields CDR1 KGHSH and CDR2 LQKENI. The ends lost 2 bases at V and 4 bases at J; junction bases unmatched: 2. The length of the CDR3 is 15 residues. CDR3 sequence (DNA): TGTGCCAGCTCACCAGGACTAGCGGGAGTTTACGAGCAGTACTTC. This gives the protein CASSPGLAGVYEQYF.

This clone turned up a few times. The V gene is TRBV19, the J gene TRBJ2-1; 11 bases are shared with TRBD2. V lost 8 bases, J lost 0 bases, and 6 bases stayed unmatched. Germline values: CDR1 LNHDA, CDR2 SQIVND (reference sequence). The CDR3 extends over 16 amino acids. The CDR3 nucleotides are TGTGCCAGTCGGGGACTAGCGGACAGCTCCTACAATGAGCAGTTCTTC. This translates into CASRGLADSSYNEQFF.

The chain is built from TRBV18 and TRBJ2-3; TRBD1 agrees at 7 bases. Trimming took 4 bases from V and 0 from J; bases not matched to a gene: 4. The germline CDR1 and CDR2 sequences are KGHSH and LQKENI. The CDR3 runs to 15 residues. CDR3 residues: CASSRTQGSTDTQYF. In DNA form, the CDR3 reads TGTGCCAGCTCACGGACACAGGGGAGCACAGATACGCAGTATTTT.

This sequence joins TRBV29-1 and TRBJ2-7, with D perhaps assigned TRBD1 or TRBD2 (5 bases each). The ends were cut back, 4 bases at V and 6 bases at J, with 16 bases in the middle. There are 13 residues in the CDR3. Germline lookup yields CDR1 SQVTM and CDR2 ANQGSEA. CDR3 residues: CSVVGVGGSEQYF. CDR3 coding DNA: TGCAGCGTTGTGGGGGTCGGTGGTTCCGAGCAGTACTTC.

The chain recombines TRBV4-1 with TRBJ1-5; weak D call: TRBD1 (6 bases). Trimming took off 1 base at V and 6 bases at J, with 13 bases between the two ends. CDR1 and CDR2 (germline): MGHRA, YSYEKL. The CDR3 is 15 amino acids. Here the CDR3 reads CASSQGIQGIQPQHF. The CDR3 DNA follows: TGCGCCAGCAGCCAAGGTATACAGGGAATTCAGCCCCAGCATTTT.

V and J are TRBV5-4 and TRBJ2-1, with 9 positions matching TRBD1. This CDR3 is built from 14 residues. Germline lookup yields CDR1 SGHNT and CDR2 YYREEE (reference sequence). The V and J ends lost 4 bases and 9 bases, in that order; junction bases with no gene match: 8. CDR3 sequence (DNA): TGTGCCAGCAGCAGGGACAGGGTTTTGGGTGAGCAGTTCTTC. Translating it yields CASSRDRVLGEQFF.

The chain combines TRBV15 with TRBJ2-1, with 8 nucleotides matching TRBD2. This CDR3 has 17 amino acids. Germline V lookup: CDR1 LNHNV, CDR2 YYDKDF (reference sequence). V gave up 0 bases and J gave up 7 bases; unmatched junction bases: 11. The DNA for the CDR3 is TGTGCCACCAGCAGAGATCTAAGTCGGGAGGGAGGAAATGAGCAGTTCTTC. This encodes CATSRDLSREGGNEQFF.

The chain combines TRBV7-3 with TRBJ1-1, with D possibly matching TRBD1 (5 bases). The CDR3 extends over 14 amino acids. V lost 3 bases, J lost 4 bases, and 12 bases lay in between. CDR1 and CDR2 from the germline V gene are SGHTA and FQGTGA. CDR3 sequence: CASSFQGGGTEAFF. DNA for the CDR3: TGTGCCAGCAGCTTCCAGGGCGGGGGCACTGAAGCTTTCTTT.

In nucleotides, the CDR3 is TGTGCCAGCAGTGACGGGGCAGGGGGTACAGATACGCAGTATTTT. Translated, it gives CASSDGAGGTDTQYF. The chain uses TRBV6-4 and TRBJ2-3, with 7 bases that match TRBD1. J was trimmed by 3 bases and V by 2 bases; bases with no gene match: 5. Germline CDR1 MRHNA, CDR2 SNTAGT. CDR3 length equals 15 residues.

The CDR3 region has the DNA TGTGCCAGCAGCTTTTTAGCGGGTTACAATGAGCAGTTCTTC. Protein sequence: CASSFLAGYNEQFF. The chain recombines TRBV7-8 with TRBJ2-1, with TRBD2 matching 7 bases. Germline CDR1 is SGHVS and CDR2 is FQNEAQ. This CDR3 is built from 14 residues. V gave up 3 bases and J gave up 4 bases; unmatched junction bases: 3.

The chain is built from TRBV28 and TRBJ2-7, with a weak D call TRBD1 (6 bases). V lost 7 bases, J lost 4 bases, and 20 bases lay in between. The germline V gene encodes CDR1 MDHEN and CDR2 SYDVKM. The CDR3 totals 15 residues. The CDR3 DNA follows: TGTGCCAGCATCCTGGGGGCCGGAAAGCCTTACGAGCAGTACTTC. This codes for CASILGAGKPYEQYF.

The rearrangement joins TRBV29-1 to TRBJ2-1; TRBD2 matches 11 bases. V trimming: 5 bases; J trimming: 0 bases; junction bases outside the gene matches: 6. The V gene's germline CDR1 is SQVTM and CDR2 ANQGSEA. The CDR3 is 16 residues long. The CDR3 is CSVSSGRTSSYNEQFF. DNA of the CDR3: TGCAGCGTTTCTAGCGGGAGGACAAGCTCCTACAATGAGCAGTTCTTC.

This chain joins TRBV2 and TRBJ1-5, with D hard to call. Per the germline V gene, CDR1 is SNHLY and CDR2 is FYNNEI. Trimming removed 3 bases at V and 0 bases at J, with 12 bases between. The CDR3 totals 16 residues. DNA of the CDR3: TGTGCCAGCAGTGACGGACGTTACGATAGCAATCAGCCCCAGCATTTT. It codes for CASSDGRYDSNQPQHF.

The chain carries TRBV30 and TRBJ2-6; D not certain. V was pared by 8 bases and J by 0 bases, with 8 bases between. The CDR3 length is 13 residues. Per germline, CDR1 GTSNPN and CDR2 SVGIG (reference sequence). The chain's CDR3 is CAGRVSGANVLTF. For the CDR3, the DNA is TGTGCCGGTAGGGTCTCTGGGGCCAACGTCCTGACTTTC.